These T cell receptor beta chains were read from a single sample in a study of response to subunit inactivated influenza vaccine. One entry per CDR3 protein, called by TCRdb with MiXCR from the RT-PCR reads. The repertoire holds roughly 650,000 distinct CDR3 sequences, with approximately 14% as singletons. The source was PBMCs from blood, collected 11 to 12 days after vaccination. The receptors originated from a man in his fifties who received an inactivated influenza vaccine. Both conserved end residues are part of each CDR3. D genes are given only for firm matches. Clone size appears in some rows only: once, few, many, or a class for an expanded clone.

J gene: TRBJ2-4; V gene: TRBV6-5; D gene: TRBD1; clone size: few; CDR3 DNA: TGTGCCAGCAGTTTGGGACAGATTGGAAACATTCAGTACTTC; CDR3 protein: CASSLGQIGNIQYF
J gene: TRBJ2-7; V gene: TRBV6-2/TRBV6-3; D gene: .; clone size: .; CDR3 DNA: TGTGCCAGCAGTTCGTCAGTTCATCTCTACGAGCAGTACTTC; CDR3 protein: CASSSSVHLYEQYF
J gene: TRBJ2-1; V gene: TRBV11-1; D gene: .; clone size: .; CDR3 DNA: TGTGCCAGCAGCTTAGGGGTCAGGGGCGCAGGGAATGAGCAGTTCTTC; CDR3 protein: CASSLGVRGAGNEQFF
J gene: TRBJ2-1; V gene: TRBV5-1; D gene: .; clone size: few; CDR3 DNA: TGCGCCAGCAGCGCAAACATCGGGGGGCGAAACTACAATGAGCAGTTCTTC; CDR3 protein: CASSANIGGRNYNEQFF
J gene: TRBJ2-7; V gene: TRBV7-2; D gene: TRBD1; clone size: few; CDR3 DNA: TGTGCCAGCAGCACAGGGGGTAACTACGAGCAGTACTTC; CDR3 protein: CASSTGGNYEQYF
J gene: TRBJ2-1; V gene: TRBV6-2/TRBV6-3; D gene: .; clone size: few; CDR3 DNA: TGTGCCAGCAGTTACCTGGTTGAGCAGTTCTTC; CDR3 protein: CASSYLVEQFF
J gene: TRBJ2-1; V gene: TRBV6-1; D gene: TRBD2; clone size: .; CDR3 DNA: TGTGCCAGCAGTGCCCTAGCGGGAGCCGCCGCTGGGGATGAGCAGTTCTTC; CDR3 protein: CASSALAGAAAGDEQFF
J gene: TRBJ2-7; V gene: TRBV29-1; D gene: TRBD1; clone size: many; CDR3 DNA: TGCAGCGTTCGAACCGGGACAGGGTTCACCAACGAGCAGTACTTC; CDR3 protein: CSVRTGTGFTNEQYF
J gene: TRBJ2-6; V gene: TRBV6-5; D gene: TRBD1; clone size: few; CDR3 DNA: TGTGCCAGCAGTTCGCGACAGGGGAGGATTTACTCTGGGGCCAACGTCCTGACTTTC; CDR3 protein: CASSSRQGRIYSGANVLTF
J gene: TRBJ2-1; V gene: TRBV28; D gene: TRBD2; clone size: .; CDR3 DNA: TGTGCCAGCAGTTTGCCCCTAGCGGGGGGGGAGCAGTTCTTC; CDR3 protein: CASSLPLAGGEQFF
J gene: TRBJ2-3; V gene: TRBV20-1; D gene: TRBD2; clone size: .; CDR3 DNA: TGCAGTGCTAGAGGAGGACTAGCCCGCACAGATACGCAGTATTTT; CDR3 protein: CSARGGLARTDTQYF
J gene: TRBJ1-4; V gene: TRBV20-1; D gene: .; clone size: many; CDR3 DNA: TGCAGTGCTGGGACGCCTAATGAAAAACTGTTTTTT; CDR3 protein: CSAGTPNEKLFF
J gene: TRBJ2-5; V gene: TRBV5-6; D gene: TRBD1; clone size: .; CDR3 DNA: TGTGCCAGCAGCTTGGGCGACAGGGAGCAAGAGACCCAGTACTTC; CDR3 protein: CASSLGDREQETQYF
J gene: TRBJ1-6; V gene: TRBV6-1; D gene: .; clone size: few; CDR3 DNA: TGTGCCAGCAGCCGACAGGCCTTTGGGGGCTCACCCCTCCACTTT; CDR3 protein: CASSRQAFGGSPLHF
J gene: TRBJ1-2; V gene: TRBV10-3; D gene: TRBD1; clone size: .; CDR3 DNA: TGTGCCATCAGATCCGGGACAGGGAACTATGGCTACACCTTC; CDR3 protein: CAIRSGTGNYGYTF
J gene: TRBJ2-3; V gene: TRBV9; D gene: .; clone size: .; CDR3 DNA: TGTGCCAGCAGCGCCCCGGGAGTTCATACGCAGTATTTT; CDR3 protein: CASSAPGVHTQYF
J gene: TRBJ2-7; V gene: TRBV20-1; D gene: .; clone size: few; CDR3 DNA: TGCAGTGCTAGATACTACGGGACTCTTATGAGCGAGCAGTACTTC; CDR3 protein: CSARYYGTLMSEQYF
J gene: TRBJ2-1; V gene: TRBV2; D gene: .; clone size: .; CDR3 DNA: TGTGCCAGCATGAGGGCATACAATGAGCAGTTCTTC; CDR3 protein: CASMRAYNEQFF
J gene: TRBJ2-7; V gene: TRBV20-1; D gene: .; clone size: .; CDR3 DNA: TGCAGTGCGAGACGTAGCTCCTACGAGCAGTACTTC; CDR3 protein: CSARRSSYEQYF
J gene: TRBJ2-3; V gene: TRBV15; D gene: TRBD2; clone size: .; CDR3 DNA: TGTGCCACCAGCAGAGAGGGACTAGCGGGAGCAGTGGATACGCAGTATTTT; CDR3 protein: CATSREGLAGAVDTQYF
J gene: TRBJ2-1; V gene: TRBV3-1; D gene: .; clone size: .; CDR3 DNA: TGTGCCAGCAGCCAAGACGGGTGGGGGCGTGAGCAGTTCTTC; CDR3 protein: CASSQDGWGREQFF
J gene: TRBJ1-2; V gene: TRBV7-2; D gene: .; clone size: few; CDR3 DNA: TGTGCCAGCACAACAGTCCCAAACTATGGCTACACCTTC; CDR3 protein: CASTTVPNYGYTF
J gene: TRBJ2-3; V gene: TRBV7-2; D gene: TRBD2; clone size: few; CDR3 DNA: TGTGCCAGCAGTCGAAAAGCGGGAGTGGCAGATACGCAGTATTTT; CDR3 protein: CASSRKAGVADTQYF
J gene: TRBJ2-5; V gene: TRBV4-1; D gene: .; clone size: .; CDR3 DNA: TGCGCCAGCAGCCCGACCGAGGGAGAGACCCAGTACTTC; CDR3 protein: CASSPTEGETQYF
J gene: TRBJ2-7; V gene: TRBV15; D gene: .; clone size: few; CDR3 DNA: TGTGCCACCAGCAGAGATCCCGGGACTCCCTCCTACGAGCAGTACTTC; CDR3 protein: CATSRDPGTPSYEQYF
J gene: TRBJ2-7; V gene: TRBV5-1; D gene: TRBD2; clone size: few; CDR3 DNA: TGCGCCAGCAGCTTGGGACTAGCGGGAGTAGCGTACGAGCAGTACTTC; CDR3 protein: CASSLGLAGVAYEQYF
J gene: TRBJ2-3; V gene: TRBV24-1; D gene: .; clone size: .; CDR3 DNA: TGTGCCACCAGTGATTCCGGCCCAGCCGGAGTAGATACGCAGTATTTT; CDR3 protein: CATSDSGPAGVDTQYF
J gene: TRBJ2-5; V gene: TRBV5-1; D gene: .; clone size: .; CDR3 DNA: TGCGCCAGCAGCTTGCAAGGGGATCAAGAGACCCAGTACTTC; CDR3 protein: CASSLQGDQETQYF
J gene: TRBJ2-5; V gene: TRBV24-1; D gene: .; clone size: .; CDR3 DNA: TGTGCCACCAGTGATACCTCCGGGCCTTACGGAGAGACCCAGTACTTC; CDR3 protein: CATSDTSGPYGETQYF
J gene: TRBJ2-7; V gene: TRBV4-2; D gene: TRBD2; clone size: .; CDR3 DNA: TGTGCCAGCAGCCAGGGCGCGGGGGGTGAGGAGCAGTACTTC; CDR3 protein: CASSQGAGGEEQYF
J gene: TRBJ2-7; V gene: TRBV7-9; D gene: .; clone size: few; CDR3 DNA: TGTGCCAGCAGCCGAAAACCGGGACTGAGTTTCTACGAGCAGTACTTC; CDR3 protein: CASSRKPGLSFYEQYF
J gene: TRBJ2-1; V gene: TRBV9; D gene: TRBD2; clone size: .; CDR3 DNA: TGTGCCAGCAGCCCCCGGACTAGCGGGAGGACCTACAATGAGCAGTTCTTC; CDR3 protein: CASSPRTSGRTYNEQFF